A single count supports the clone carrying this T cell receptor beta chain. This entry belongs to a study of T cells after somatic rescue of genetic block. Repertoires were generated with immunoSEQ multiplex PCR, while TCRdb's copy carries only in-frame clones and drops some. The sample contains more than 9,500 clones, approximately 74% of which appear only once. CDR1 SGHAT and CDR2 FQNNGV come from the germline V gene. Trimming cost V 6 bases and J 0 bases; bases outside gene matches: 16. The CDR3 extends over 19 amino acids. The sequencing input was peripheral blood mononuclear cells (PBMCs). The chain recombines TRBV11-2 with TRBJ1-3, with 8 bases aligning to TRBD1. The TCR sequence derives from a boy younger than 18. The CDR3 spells CASSYGQGSIFDSGNTIYF. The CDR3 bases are TGTGCCAGCAGTTACGGACAGGGTTCAATCTTTGACTCTGGAAACACCATATATTTT.